This T cell receptor (beta chain) was identified during a study of blood T cell repertoires in COVID-19. The ends lost 6 bases at V and 1 base at J; junction bases unmatched: 1. The CDR3 is made up of 13 amino acids. The germline V gene has CDR1 MNHNY and CDR2 SVGAGI (reference sequence). Original processing methods: Amplification with reference gene primers provided the estimates of nucleated cell counts. Clones were read by immunoSEQ multiplex PCR, and TCRdb kept only the in-frame ones, dropping some. V, J and clone size were drawn from that table, and D and trimming were deduced from the DNA. The sample consists of roughly 28,000 clones, 60% to 85% of them appearing once.

V is TRBV6-6 and J is TRBJ1-1; 8 positions agree with TRBD1. The origin of this receptor is a woman between 70 and 85 years old with active or convalescent COVID-19. The sequencing sample was made of peripheral blood. The CDR3 bases are TGTGCCAGCAGGGACAGGGAGAACACTGAAGCTTTCTTT. Translating it yields CASRDRENTEAFF.